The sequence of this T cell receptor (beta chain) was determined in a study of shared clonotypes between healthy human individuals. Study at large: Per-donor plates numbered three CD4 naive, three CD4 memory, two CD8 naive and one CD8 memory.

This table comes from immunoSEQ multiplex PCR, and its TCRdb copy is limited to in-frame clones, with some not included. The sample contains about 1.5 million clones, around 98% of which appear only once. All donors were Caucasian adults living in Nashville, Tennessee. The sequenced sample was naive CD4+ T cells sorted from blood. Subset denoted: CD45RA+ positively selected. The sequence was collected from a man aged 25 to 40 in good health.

CDR3 region: CASKGPGVGDQPQHF. CDR3 coding DNA: TGTGCCAGCAAAGGACCAGGGGTAGGTGATCAGCCCCAGCATTTT. The genes are TRBV28 and TRBJ1-5; TRBD1 might be the D (6 bases). V shed 7 bases and J shed 5 bases, with 18 bases lying between them. CDR1 is MDHEN, CDR2 SYDVKM, per germline. The CDR3 spans 15 residues.